This is a list of T cell receptor beta chains from one sample in a study of a mutant IDH1 vaccine in newly diagnosed glioma. Repertoires were generated with immunoSEQ multiplex PCR, while TCRdb's copy carries only in-frame clones and drops some. The data hold roughly 32,000 clones, with roughly nine tenths observed a single time. These receptors have no identified antigens. This material consisted of PBMCs, taken from a glioma patient whose treatment included an IDH1 peptide vaccine. The receptors were sampled from a man aged 40-49 years with glioma. Both conserved end residues are part of each CDR3. A D gene is named only where the DNA matches it firmly. The size field is filled for only some rows; it gives once, few, many or a size class.

TRBD2,TRBV29-1,TRBJ2-1,NA,TGCAGCGCCACCGGGGGACTAGCGTCAGTTGCGTCCTACAATGAGCAGTTCTTC,CSATGGLASVASYNEQFF
NA,TRBV7-7,TRBJ2-5,NA,TGTGCTAGCAGCCACGACAGATCGGCCGAGACCCAGTACTTC,CASSHDRSAETQYF
TRBD2,TRBV14,TRBJ2-2,NA,TGTGCCAGCAGGCCTAGCGGGAGCACCGGGGAGCTGTTTTTT,CASRPSGSTGELFF
NA,TRBV10-1,TRBJ1-4,NA,TGCGCCAGCAGTGATCATCGAGACAGAGAAAAACTGTTTTTT,CASSDHRDREKLFF
NA,TRBV19,TRBJ1-4,few,TGTGCCAGTAGTACGACGGGGGCAACTAATGAAAAACTGTTTTTT,CASSTTGATNEKLFF
NA,TRBV5-4,TRBJ2-5,NA,TGTGCCAGCAGCCCTAAAACCCGGGGGCCCCAAGAGACCCAGTACTTC,CASSPKTRGPQETQYF
TRBD1,TRBV5-4,TRBJ1-2,NA,TGTGCCAGCAGCCCGACAGGGGCTTCCTATGGCTACACCTTC,CASSPTGASYGYTF
NA,TRBV28,TRBJ2-7,NA,TGTGCCAGCGGGGTCCCCTACGAGCAGTACTTC,CASGVPYEQYF
NA,TRBV7-8,TRBJ2-7,NA,TGTGCCAGCAGCATTAGAGTCCAGGGTCCCTACGAGCAGTACTTC,CASSIRVQGPYEQYF
NA,TRBV2,TRBJ1-5,NA,TGTGCCAGCAGTGTCGGCACAGGCAATCAGCCCCAGCATTTT,CASSVGTGNQPQHF
NA,TRBV2,TRBJ2-5,NA,TGTGCCAGCAGTGAAGATGGTCTCCAAGAGACCCAGTACTTC,CASSEDGLQETQYF
NA,TRBV7-3,TRBJ2-5,NA,TGTGCCAGCAGCTTAGGGACCGGAGGTCGAGAGACCCAGTACTTC,CASSLGTGGRETQYF
TRBD1,TRBV5-4,TRBJ2-2,NA,TGTGCCAGCAGCCCGCGGGGACAGGGAGGCACCGGGGAGCTGTTTTTT,CASSPRGQGGTGELFF
NA,TRBV14,TRBJ2-7,once,TGTGCCAGCAGCCAAGATCCTTTCTTCTACGAGCAGTACTTC,CASSQDPFFYEQYF
NA,TRBV5-1,TRBJ1-4,NA,TGCGCCAGCAGCCCCACAGACACAACTAATGAAAAACTGTTTTTT,CASSPTDTTNEKLFF
TRBD1,TRBV2,TRBJ1-5,NA,TGTGCCAGCAGCGAAAAACCAGGGGGTGGCAATCAGCCCCAGCATTTT,CASSEKPGGGNQPQHF
NA,TRBV28,TRBJ1-2,NA,TGTGCCAGCAGTCGACAGGACTTCCCCGCCACCGGGGGCTACACCTTC,CASSRQDFPATGGYTF
TRBD2,TRBV7-3,TRBJ2-5,NA,TGTGCCAGCAGCTTAGCGGGAGGGAAACAAGAGACCCAGTACTTC,CASSLAGGKQETQYF
NA,TRBV14,TRBJ2-3,NA,TGTGCCAGCAGCCAAGACAGGGGGAGGACAGATACGCAGTATTTT,CASSQDRGRTDTQYF
TRBD2,TRBV19,TRBJ2-3,NA,TGTGCCAGTAGTATAAGAAGACTAGCAAATAGCACAGATACGCAGTATTTT,CASSIRRLANSTDTQYF
TRBD2,TRBV11-1,TRBJ2-7,NA,TGTGCCAGCAGCTTATACAGCGGGAGCGGTTACGAGCAGTACTTC,CASSLYSGSGYEQYF
TRBD1,TRBV5-1,TRBJ1-1,NA,TGCGCCAGCAGCCTTCGGACAGGGGGCTATGAGAACACTGAAGCTTTCTTT,CASSLRTGGYENTEAFF
NA,TRBV7-8,TRBJ2-1,few,TGTGCCAGCAGCCGTCTGACTAGCTCCTACAATGAGCAGTTCTTC,CASSRLTSSYNEQFF
NA,TRBV5-1,TRBJ1-5,NA,TGCGCCAGCAGCTTGGATGGGGGAGTTCAGCCCCAGCATTTT,CASSLDGGVQPQHF
NA,TRBV15,TRBJ2-3,NA,TGTGCCACCAGCCACCGGAAAGCGGTATACACAGATACGCAGTATTTT,CATSHRKAVYTDTQYF
NA,TRBV2,TRBJ1-5,NA,TGTGCCAGCAGTGAGGCGGCAGCGGGAGTTCAGCCCCAGCATTTT,CASSEAAAGVQPQHF
NA,TRBV10-1,TRBJ2-3,once,TGCGCCAGCAGCCTCGGACAAGTCACAGATACGCAGTATTTT,CASSLGQVTDTQYF
NA,TRBV6-5,TRBJ2-3,NA,TGTGCCAGCAGTTCTTGGACAGGCACAGATACGCAGTATTTT,CASSSWTGTDTQYF
TRBD1,TRBV27,TRBJ1-4,NA,TGTGCCAGCAGTCCCGGGACAGGGGTACCAACTAATGAAAAACTGTTTTTT,CASSPGTGVPTNEKLFF
TRBD1,TRBV5-5,TRBJ1-2,NA,TGTGCCAGCAGCAGGACCCGGACAGGGGGTGATGGCTACACCTTC,CASSRTRTGGDGYTF
NA,TRBV11-2,TRBJ1-4,NA,TGTGCCAGCAGCCTATACTCTCAGCCAAATGAAAAACTGTTTTTT,CASSLYSQPNEKLFF
NA,TRBV9,TRBJ2-3,NA,TGTGCCAGCAGCGGCCGTCGGACAGATACGCAGTATTTT,CASSGRRTDTQYF
NA,TRBV7-9,TRBJ1-2,NA,TGTGCCAGCAGCCGAGAAAACCCAAACTTATATGGCTACACCTTC,CASSRENPNLYGYTF
NA,TRBV6-4,TRBJ1-1,NA,TGTGCCAGCAGTGACATCGGGGGGCCGAACACTGAAGCTTTCTTT,CASSDIGGPNTEAFF
TRBD1,TRBV7-6,TRBJ2-5,NA,TGTGCCAGCAGCTCCGGGACAGGTGGGGAGACCCAGTACTTC,CASSSGTGGETQYF
NA,TRBV21-1,TRBJ1-1,NA,TGTGCCAGCTCGGACAGGGGTAGTACTGAAGCTTTCTTT,CASSDRGSTEAFF
NA,TRBV4-2,TRBJ1-3,NA,TGTGCCAGCAGCCAAGATCTGAGAGGGGCCAACTCTGGAAACACCATATATTTT,CASSQDLRGANSGNTIYF
NA,TRBV19,TRBJ1-5,NA,TGTGCCAGTAGCCAGGCCAATCAGCCCCAGCATTTT,CASSQANQPQHF
NA,TRBV4-3,TRBJ1-5,once,TGCGCCAGCAGCCAAGATCGTAATCAGCCCCAGCATTTT,CASSQDRNQPQHF
NA,TRBV9,TRBJ2-1,once,TGTGCCAGCAGCGTAGGGGGTGGCTCCTACAATGAGCAGTTCTTC,CASSVGGGSYNEQFF
NA,TRBV4-3,TRBJ2-1,NA,TGCGCCAGCAGCCTCCGGGAGGGGGCCTTCTCCTACAATGAGCAGTTCTTC,CASSLREGAFSYNEQFF
TRBD1,TRBV15,TRBJ2-1,once,TGTGCCACCAGCAGGTATGGACAGGGGATCTTCGGTTTAGACAATGAGCAGTTCTTC,CATSRYGQGIFGLDNEQFF
TRBD1,TRBV28,TRBJ2-1,NA,TGTGCCAGCAACCGGGACAGGGAGTACAATGAGCAGTTCTTC,CASNRDREYNEQFF
TRBD2,TRBV6-1,TRBJ2-3,few,TGTGCCAGCAGTGAAGCCGGGGGGGCAGATACGCAGTATTTT,CASSEAGGADTQYF
NA,TRBV5-8,TRBJ1-4,NA,TGTGCCAGCAGCTTTAGACGCGATGAAAAACTGTTTTTT,CASSFRRDEKLFF
NA,TRBV19,TRBJ2-5,once,TGTGCCAGTAGTATGAGGGGCAGCCCCGGGACCCAGTACTTC,CASSMRGSPGTQYF
NA,TRBV5-1,TRBJ1-4,NA,TGCGCCAGCAGCCCGGAGCGGGGGGCGGCGGGTGAAAAACTGTTTTTT,CASSPERGAAGEKLFF
NA,TRBV5-4,TRBJ1-1,NA,TGTGCCAGCAGCCGGCCGGGTTCCGGGACTGAAGCTTTCTTT,CASSRPGSGTEAFF
NA,TRBV2,TRBJ2-2,NA,TGTGCCAGCAGCCACGGGCCGGGCACCGGGGAGCTGTTTTTT,CASSHGPGTGELFF
TRBD2,TRBV11-1,TRBJ2-7,NA,TGTGCCAGCAGCTCCGATCAAGCGGGAGGCCTCGAGCAGTACTTC,CASSSDQAGGLEQYF
NA,TRBV15,TRBJ2-5,NA,TGTGCCACCAGCAGACCGGGGTACCAAGAGACCCAGTACTTC,CATSRPGYQETQYF
NA,TRBV2,TRBJ1-1,NA,TGTGCCAGCAAGGAACAAGGCGGGAACACTGAAGCTTTCTTT,CASKEQGGNTEAFF
NA,TRBV6-6,TRBJ2-5,NA,TGTGCCAGCAGTTACTACCCAGAAGAGACCCAGTACTTC,CASSYYPEETQYF
TRBD1,TRBV4-2,TRBJ1-4,few,TGTGCCAGCAGCCAACTGGACAGGGGGAATGAAAAACTGTTTTTT,CASSQLDRGNEKLFF
NA,TRBV13,TRBJ1-4,NA,TGTGCCAGCAGCTTAGAGGCGGATGAAAAACTGTTTTTT,CASSLEADEKLFF
TRBD1,TRBV28,TRBJ1-2,once,TGTGCCAGCAGCGCCCAGGGGGCAGCTAACTATGGCTACACCTTC,CASSAQGAANYGYTF
NA,TRBV4-1,TRBJ2-5,NA,TGCGCCAGCAGCCAAGAGGAGCTGGTCGGGGCCCAGTACTTC,CASSQEELVGAQYF
NA,TRBV7-2,TRBJ2-7,NA,TGTGCCAGCAGCTTAGTGGCAGCAGTCCACGAGCAGTACTTC,CASSLVAAVHEQYF